These 18 T cell receptor beta chains were sequenced from one sample in a study of OX40 agonist ivuxolimab in advanced cancers. Repertoires were generated with immunoSEQ multiplex PCR, while TCRdb's copy carries only in-frame clones and drops some. The table lists tens of thousands of clones, 83% of them singletons, with approximately 0.79% in the top ten. Sequences were derived from CD4+ or CD8+ T cells sorted from blood, sampled in a trial of the OX40 agonist ivuxolimab. The receptors stem from an adult with an advanced solid tumor such as melanoma, head and neck, liver or kidney cancer.

DNA of the CDR3: TGTGCCAGCAGTTACACCCCAACATCAAAAGGCACTGAAGCTTTCTTT. It yields the protein CASSYTPTSKGTEAFF. This rearrangement joins TRBV6-6 to TRBJ1-1; D is undetermined. Trimming cost V 2 bases and J 4 bases, with 17 bases left between them. The germline CDR1 and CDR2 sequences are MNHNY and SVGAGI (reference sequence). The CDR3 contains 16 residues.

This rearrangement joins TRBV5-4 to TRBJ2-7; D is perhaps TRBD1 (5 bases). The CDR3 is made up of 16 amino acids. CDR1 is SGHNT and CDR2 is YYREEE in the germline V gene (reference sequence). V was cut by 2 bases and J by 1 base, with 16 bases left in between. CDR3 DNA sequence: TGTGCCAGCAGCTTTGGCGACAGAGTATTTTCCTACGAGCAGTACTTC. Its translation: CASSFGDRVFSYEQYF.

This clone was picked up a small number of times. The genes are TRBV7-8 and TRBJ2-7; D is unresolved. CDR1 SGHVS and CDR2 FQNEAQ come from the germline V gene. This CDR3 has 13 residues. Trimming cost V 5 bases and J 4 bases, with 12 bases left between them. CDR3 bases: TGTGCCAGCAGCCTCCGGGCCGAATACGAGCAGTACTTC. Protein: CASSLRAEYEQYF.

The chain recombines TRBV7-8 with TRBJ2-5, with unresolved D. CDR3 length: 11 residues. Trimming stripped 2 bases from V and 3 bases from J, with 1 base between. Germline CDR1 reads SGHVS; CDR2 reads FQNEAQ. The chain's CDR3 is CASSLKETQYF. In nucleotides, the CDR3 is TGTGCCAGCAGCTTAAAAGAGACCCAGTACTTC.

This clone occurred once. This chain connects TRBV12-5 to TRBJ2-5; D remains ambiguous. CDR3 length: 13 residues. The V and J ends lost 7 bases and 0 bases respectively, with 9 bases between them. The germline gives CDR1 LGHNT, CDR2 FRNRAP. The CDR3 sequence is CASANSNQETQYF. Here the CDR3 DNA reads TGTGCTAGTGCGAACAGCAACCAAGAGACCCAGTACTTC.

The chain recombines TRBV7-2 with TRBJ1-5; TRBD1 is a possible D gene (5 bases). Trimming took off 4 bases at V and 1 base at J, with 8 bases between the two ends. Germline CDR1 and CDR2: SGHTA and FQGNSA. The CDR3 extends over 14 amino acids. CDR3 coding DNA: TGTGCCAGCAGCTGGGACGGAAGCAATCAGCCCCAGCATTTT. It encodes CASSWDGSNQPQHF.

This clone occurred a few times. V is TRBV5-4 and J is TRBJ2-3, with 14 bases aligning to TRBD2. This CDR3 region has 17 residues. The junction had 5 bases not matched to a gene; V was cut back by 4 bases and J by 1 base. Per germline, CDR1 SGHNT and CDR2 YYREEE (reference sequence). The CDR3 loop is CASSKRTSGGRTDTQYF. CDR3 nucleotide sequence: TGTGCCAGCAGCAAAAGGACTAGCGGGGGGCGCACAGATACGCAGTATTTT. Looking up the rest from reference TRBV5-4 and TRBJ2-3 gives the full variable domain: ETGVTQSPTHLIKTRGQQVTLRCSSQSGHNTVSWYQQALGQGPQFIFQYYREEENGRGNFPPRFSGLQFPNYSSELNVNALELDDSALYLCASSKRTSGGRTDTQYFGPGTRLTVL.

The rearrangement uses TRBV5-6 and TRBJ1-2; D is uncertain. Trimming took 7 bases from V and 6 from J, leaving 13 bases between them. This CDR3 region has 12 residues. Germline V gene data show CDR1 as SGHDT and CDR2 as YYEEEE. The CDR3 sequence: CASGQAQNGYTF. CDR3 sequence (DNA): TGTGCCAGCGGGCAGGCTCAAAATGGCTACACCTTC.

CDR3: CAWNGRGISFSGNTIYF. CDR3 DNA sequence: TGTGCCTGGAATGGCAGGGGCATCTCATTCTCTGGAAACACCATATATTTT. The chain employs TRBV30 and TRBJ1-3; D might be TRBD1 (6 bases). The CDR3 is 17 amino acids. V lost 4 bases and J lost 0, with 19 bases in between. Germline assignment: CDR1 GTSNPN and CDR2 SVGIG (reference sequence).

The chain couples TRBV6-5 to TRBJ2-7, with 10 nucleotides matching TRBD1. V shed 5 bases and J 2 bases; nucleotides not matched to a gene: 6. The germline gives CDR1 MNHEY, CDR2 SVGAGI. This CDR3 spans 15 amino acids. CDR3 bases: TGTGCCAGCAGTGCGCGGGACAGGGGAGCCTACGAGCAGTACTTC. Protein: CASSARDRGAYEQYF.

The chain recombines TRBV5-1 with TRBJ2-5; D is tentatively TRBD1 or TRBD2 (5 bases each). The CDR3 has 15 amino acids. Per the germline V gene, CDR1 is SGHRS and CDR2 is YFSETQ. Trimming stripped 0 bases from V and 1 base from J, with 10 bases between. The CDR3 DNA reads as TGCGCCAGCAGCTTGGGGCTCGGGGCCCAAGAGACCCAGTACTTC. This codes for CASSLGLGAQETQYF. The whole variable domain, filled in from reference TRBV5-1 and TRBJ2-5, reads KAGVTQTPRYLIKTRGQQVTLSCSPISGHRSVSWYQQTPGQGLQFLFEYFSETQRNKGNFPGRFSGRQFSNSRSEMNVSTLELGDSALYLCASSLGLGAQETQYFGPGTRLLVL.

This chain links TRBV9 with TRBJ1-5, with 11 nucleotides matching TRBD1. With V trimmed by 5 bases and J by 2 bases, 6 bases remained unmatched. The CDR3 is 16 residues long. Germline assignment: CDR1 SGDLS and CDR2 YYNGEE. Here the CDR3 reads CASSRGQGEGNQPQHF. CDR3 coding DNA: TGTGCCAGCAGTCGGGGACAGGGGGAGGGCAATCAGCCCCAGCATTTT.

Comment on this clone: Relative to the germline gene, one junction end is altered; a read error may explain this. J is TRBJ1-6 and V is TRBV6-5; a possible D gene is TRBD1 (6 bases). Germline CDR1 and CDR2: MNHEY and SVGAGI. The CDR3 totals 14 residues. CDR3 DNA: TGTGCCAGCAAGGGGGGGTTTAGCAATTTACCCCTCCACTTT. Translation gives CASKGGFSNLPLHF.

The rearrangement links TRBV10-3 to TRBJ2-3; tentatively, D is TRBD1 (5 bases). The V end lost 2 bases, the J end lost 0 bases, and 12 bases lay between the germline ends. Germline loops: CDR1 ENHRY, CDR2 SYGVKD. The CDR3 loop spans 16 amino acids. CDR3 loop: CAISEQGSFSTDTQYF. CDR3 nucleotides: TGTGCCATCAGTGAGCAGGGAAGCTTTAGCACAGATACGCAGTATTTT.

This sequence joins TRBV6-6 and TRBJ1-2; the D is unclear. This CDR3 is 12 amino acids long. Germline V gene lookup returns CDR1 MNHNY and CDR2 SVGAGI (reference sequence). The V gene lost 6 bases and the J gene lost 4 bases, with 9 bases spanning the gap. The CDR3, as DNA: TGTGCCAGCAGCTCGGAACGCTATGGCTACACCTTC. Its protein product is CASSSERYGYTF.

The count of this clone is one. CDR3 in amino acids: CASRSDNQDEKLFF. DNA of the CDR3: TGTGCCAGCAGATCAGACAACCAGGATGAAAAACTGTTTTTT. The V and J genes are TRBV5-5 and TRBJ1-4, with D unresolved. V was cut by 5 bases and J by 6 bases, with 14 bases left in between. CDR1 SGHKS and CDR2 YYEKEE come from the germline V gene (reference sequence). CDR3 size: 14 residues. Full variable domain (remainder filled in from reference TRBV5-5 and TRBJ1-4): DAGVTQSPTHLIKTRGQQVTLRCSPISGHKSVSWYQQVLGQGPQFIFQYYEKEERGRGNFPDRFSARQFPNYSSELNVNALLLGDSALYLCASRSDNQDEKLFFGSGTQLSVL.

The rearrangement links TRBV19 to TRBJ2-3; tentative D call: TRBD1 (5 bases). The CDR3 has 15 residues. Germline V lookup: CDR1 LNHDA, CDR2 SQIVND (reference sequence). Trimming took 3 bases from V and 2 from J, leaving 12 bases between them. CDR3 coding DNA: TGTGCCAGTAGTATTCAGGGCATAAACACAGATACGCAGTATTTT. It codes for CASSIQGINTDTQYF.

A few counts support this clone. The CDR3 DNA is TGTGCCTGGAGTGTTGGTGGGTCGGCTTTCTTT. Residues: CAWSVGGSAFF. The J gene is TRBJ1-1, the V gene TRBV30; D not certain. Between the trimmed V and J ends, which lost 0 bases and 11 bases, there was a span of 10 bases. The CDR3 runs to 11 residues. Germline V lookup: CDR1 GTSNPN, CDR2 SVGIG (reference sequence).